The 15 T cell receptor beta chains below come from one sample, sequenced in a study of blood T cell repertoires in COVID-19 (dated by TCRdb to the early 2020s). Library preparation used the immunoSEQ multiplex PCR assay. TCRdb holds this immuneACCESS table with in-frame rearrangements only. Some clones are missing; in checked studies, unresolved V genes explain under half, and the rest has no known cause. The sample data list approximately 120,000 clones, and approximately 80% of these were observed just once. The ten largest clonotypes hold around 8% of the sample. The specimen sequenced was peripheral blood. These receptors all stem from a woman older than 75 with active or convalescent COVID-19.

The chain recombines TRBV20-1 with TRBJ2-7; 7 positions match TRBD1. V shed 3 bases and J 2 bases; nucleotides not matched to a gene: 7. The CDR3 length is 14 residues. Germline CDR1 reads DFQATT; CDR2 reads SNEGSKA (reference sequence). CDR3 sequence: CSASGQVGAYEQYF. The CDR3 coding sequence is TGCAGTGCTAGTGGACAGGTGGGGGCCTACGAGCAGTACTTC.

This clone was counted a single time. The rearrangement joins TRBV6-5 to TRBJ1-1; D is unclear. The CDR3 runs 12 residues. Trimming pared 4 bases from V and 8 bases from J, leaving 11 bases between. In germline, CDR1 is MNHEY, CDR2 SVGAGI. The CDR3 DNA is TGTGCCAGCAGTTCTCCGACACCCGAAGCTTTCTTT. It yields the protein CASSSPTPEAFF.

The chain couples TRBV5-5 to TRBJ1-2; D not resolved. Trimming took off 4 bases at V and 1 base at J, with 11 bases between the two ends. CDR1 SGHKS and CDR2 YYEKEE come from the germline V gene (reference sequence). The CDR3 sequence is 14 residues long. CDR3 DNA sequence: TGTGCCAGCAGCCCGGACGGGGATAACTATGGCTACACCTTC. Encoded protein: CASSPDGDNYGYTF.

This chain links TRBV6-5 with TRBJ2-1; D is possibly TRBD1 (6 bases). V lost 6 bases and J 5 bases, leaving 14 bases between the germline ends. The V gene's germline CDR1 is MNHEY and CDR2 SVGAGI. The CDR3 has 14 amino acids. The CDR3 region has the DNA TGTGCCAGCAGCCTAAGAGGACAGAACAATGAGCAGTTCTTC. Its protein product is CASSLRGQNNEQFF.

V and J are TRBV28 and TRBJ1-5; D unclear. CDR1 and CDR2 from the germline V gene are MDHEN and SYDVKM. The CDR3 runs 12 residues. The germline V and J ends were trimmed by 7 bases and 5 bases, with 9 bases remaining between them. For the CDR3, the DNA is TGTGCCAGCACTCTAGTCCATCAGCCCCAGCATTTT. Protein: CASTLVHQPQHF.

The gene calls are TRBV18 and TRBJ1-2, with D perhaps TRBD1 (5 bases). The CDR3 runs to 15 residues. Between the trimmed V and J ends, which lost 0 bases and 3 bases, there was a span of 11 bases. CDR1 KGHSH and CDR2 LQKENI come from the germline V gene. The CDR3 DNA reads TGTGCCAGCTCACCACCGACCAGGGTAGACTATGGCTACACCTTC. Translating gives CASSPPTRVDYGYTF. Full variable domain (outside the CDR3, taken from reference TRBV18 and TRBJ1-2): NAGVMQNPRHLVRRRGQEARLRCSPMKGHSHVYWYRQLPEEGLKFMVYLQKENIIDESGMPKERFSAEFPKEGPSILRIQQVVRGDSAAYFCASSPPTRVDYGYTFGSGTRLTVV.

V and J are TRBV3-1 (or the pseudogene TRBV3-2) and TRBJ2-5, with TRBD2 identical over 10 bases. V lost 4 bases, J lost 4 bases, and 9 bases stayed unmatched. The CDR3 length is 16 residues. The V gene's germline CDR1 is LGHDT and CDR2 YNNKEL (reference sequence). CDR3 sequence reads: CASSPFLAGVGETQYF. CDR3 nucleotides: TGTGCCAGCAGCCCCTTTCTAGCGGGAGTAGGAGAGACCCAGTACTTC.

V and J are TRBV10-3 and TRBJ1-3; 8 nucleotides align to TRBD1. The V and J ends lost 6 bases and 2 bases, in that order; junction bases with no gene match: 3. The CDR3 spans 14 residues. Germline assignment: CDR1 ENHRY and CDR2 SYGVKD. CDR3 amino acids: CAIRPDRAGNTIYF. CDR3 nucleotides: TGTGCCATCAGGCCGGACAGGGCTGGAAACACCATATATTTT.

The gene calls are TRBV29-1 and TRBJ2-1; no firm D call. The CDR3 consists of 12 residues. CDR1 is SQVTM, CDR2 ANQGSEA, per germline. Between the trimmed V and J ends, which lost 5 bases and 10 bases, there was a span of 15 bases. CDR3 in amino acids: CSVLRIEEEQFF. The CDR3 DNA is TGCAGCGTTCTCCGAATCGAGGAGGAGCAGTTCTTC.

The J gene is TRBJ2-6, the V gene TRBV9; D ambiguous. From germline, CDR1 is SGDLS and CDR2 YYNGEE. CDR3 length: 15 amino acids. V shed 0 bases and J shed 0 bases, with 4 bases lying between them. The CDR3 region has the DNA TGTGCCAGCAGCGTAGACGGCTCTGGGGCCAACGTCCTGACTTTC. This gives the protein CASSVDGSGANVLTF.

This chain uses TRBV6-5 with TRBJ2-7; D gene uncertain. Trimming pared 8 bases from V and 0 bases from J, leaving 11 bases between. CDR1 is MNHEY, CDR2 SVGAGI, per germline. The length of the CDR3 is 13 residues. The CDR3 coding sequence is TGTGCCAGCTCAGTGGCTCTCTCCTACGAGCAGTACTTC. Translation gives CASSVALSYEQYF.

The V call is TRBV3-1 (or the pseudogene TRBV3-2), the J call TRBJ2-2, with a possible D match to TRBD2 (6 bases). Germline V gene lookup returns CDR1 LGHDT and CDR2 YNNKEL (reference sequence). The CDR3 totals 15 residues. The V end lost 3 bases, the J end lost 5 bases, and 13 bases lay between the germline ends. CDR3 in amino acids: CASSQGLSATGELFF. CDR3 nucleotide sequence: TGTGCCAGCAGCCAGGGACTGTCTGCTACCGGGGAGCTGTTTTTT.

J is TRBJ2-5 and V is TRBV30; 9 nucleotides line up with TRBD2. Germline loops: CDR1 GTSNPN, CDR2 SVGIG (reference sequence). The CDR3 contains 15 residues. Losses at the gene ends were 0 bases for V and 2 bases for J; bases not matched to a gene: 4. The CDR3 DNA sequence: TGTGCCTGGAGTGTTCTAGCGGGAAATCAAGAGACCCAGTACTTC. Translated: CAWSVLAGNQETQYF. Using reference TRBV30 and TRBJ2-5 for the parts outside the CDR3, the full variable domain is SQTIHQWPATLVQPVGSPLSLECTVEGTSNPNLYWYRQAAGRGLQLLFYSVGIGQISSEVPQNLSASRPQDRQFILSSKKLLLSDSGFYLCAWSVLAGNQETQYFGPGTRLLVL.

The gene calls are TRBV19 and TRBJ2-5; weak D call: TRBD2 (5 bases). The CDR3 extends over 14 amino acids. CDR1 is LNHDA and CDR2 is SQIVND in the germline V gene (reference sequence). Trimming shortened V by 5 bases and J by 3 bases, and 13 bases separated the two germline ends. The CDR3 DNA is TGTGCCAGTAGTCCCAGGTGGGGAGAAGAGACCCAGTACTTC. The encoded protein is CASSPRWGEETQYF.

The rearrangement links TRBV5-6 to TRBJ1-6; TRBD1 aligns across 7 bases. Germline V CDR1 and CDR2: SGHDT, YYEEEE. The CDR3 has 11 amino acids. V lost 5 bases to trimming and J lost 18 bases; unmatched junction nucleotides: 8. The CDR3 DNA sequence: TGTGCCAGCAGTGCCGGGACAGCCGCCCACTTT. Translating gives CASSAGTAAHF.